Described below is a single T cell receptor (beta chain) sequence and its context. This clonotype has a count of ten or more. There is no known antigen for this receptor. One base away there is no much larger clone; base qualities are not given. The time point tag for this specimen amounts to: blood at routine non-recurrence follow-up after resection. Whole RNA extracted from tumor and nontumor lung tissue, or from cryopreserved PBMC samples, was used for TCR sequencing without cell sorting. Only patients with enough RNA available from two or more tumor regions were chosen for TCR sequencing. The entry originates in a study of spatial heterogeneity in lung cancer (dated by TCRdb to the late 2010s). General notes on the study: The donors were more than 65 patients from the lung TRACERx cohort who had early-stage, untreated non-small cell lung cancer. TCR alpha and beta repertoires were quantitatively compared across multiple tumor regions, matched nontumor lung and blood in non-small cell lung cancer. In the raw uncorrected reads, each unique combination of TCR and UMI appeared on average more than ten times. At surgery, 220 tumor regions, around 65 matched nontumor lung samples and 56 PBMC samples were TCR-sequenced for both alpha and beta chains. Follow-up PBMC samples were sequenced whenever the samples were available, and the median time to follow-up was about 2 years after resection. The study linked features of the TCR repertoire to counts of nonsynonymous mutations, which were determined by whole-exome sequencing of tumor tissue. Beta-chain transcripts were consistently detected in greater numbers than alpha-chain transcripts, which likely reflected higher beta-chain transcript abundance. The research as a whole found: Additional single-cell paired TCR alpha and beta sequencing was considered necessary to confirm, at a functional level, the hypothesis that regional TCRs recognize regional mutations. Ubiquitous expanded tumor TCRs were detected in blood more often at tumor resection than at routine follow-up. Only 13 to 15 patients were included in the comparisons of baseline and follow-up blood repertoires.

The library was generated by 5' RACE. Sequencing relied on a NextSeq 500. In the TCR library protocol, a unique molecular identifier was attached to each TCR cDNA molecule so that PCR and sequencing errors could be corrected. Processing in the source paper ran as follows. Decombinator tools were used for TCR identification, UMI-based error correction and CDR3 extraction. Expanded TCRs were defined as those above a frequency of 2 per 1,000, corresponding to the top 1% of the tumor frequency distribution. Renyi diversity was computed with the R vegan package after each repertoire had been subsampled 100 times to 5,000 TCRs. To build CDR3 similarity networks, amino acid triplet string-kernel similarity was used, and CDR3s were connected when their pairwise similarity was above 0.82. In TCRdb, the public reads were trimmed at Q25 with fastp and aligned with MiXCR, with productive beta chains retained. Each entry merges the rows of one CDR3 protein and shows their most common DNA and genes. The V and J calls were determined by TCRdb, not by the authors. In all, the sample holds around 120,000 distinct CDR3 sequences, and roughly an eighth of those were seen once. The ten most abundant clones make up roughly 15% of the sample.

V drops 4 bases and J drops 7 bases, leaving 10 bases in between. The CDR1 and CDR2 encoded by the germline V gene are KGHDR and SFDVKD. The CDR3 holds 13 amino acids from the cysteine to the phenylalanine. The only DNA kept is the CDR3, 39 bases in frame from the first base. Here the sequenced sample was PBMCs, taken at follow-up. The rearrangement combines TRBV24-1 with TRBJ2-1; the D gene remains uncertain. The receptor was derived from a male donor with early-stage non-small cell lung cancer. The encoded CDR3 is CATSDLSRNEQFF. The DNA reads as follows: TGTGCCACCAGTGACCTTAGCAGGAATGAGCAGTTCTTC.